Shown below are 26 T cell receptor beta chains from a single sample sequenced in a study of human thymus T cells. Method: immunoSEQ multiplex PCR; TCRdb's copy keeps in-frame clones and lacks some. The data hold around 130,000 clones, with around 96% observed a single time. Resections removed during corrective heart surgery provided the thymus tissue used. The source material was thymus tissue. Receptor source: a boy younger than two with a congenital heart defect but otherwise immunologically healthy.

This chain connects TRBV10-1 to TRBJ1-6; 7 bases fit TRBD1. The CDR3 covers 19 residues. Per the germline V gene, CDR1 is WNHNN and CDR2 is SYGVQD (reference sequence). The ends lost 0 bases at V and 0 bases at J; junction bases unmatched: 8. The CDR3 spells CASSESLRAGGSYNSPLHF. The CDR3 nucleotides read TGCGCCAGCAGTGAGTCACTAAGGGCAGGGGGCTCCTATAATTCACCCCTCCACTTT.

CDR3 nucleotides: TGTGCCAGCAGCCCCGGGACGGAGAGGGAAAAACTGTTTTTT. Its protein product is CASSPGTEREKLFF. V gene TRBV6-1 combines with J gene TRBJ1-4; D may be TRBD1 (5 bases). Trimming removed 6 bases from V and 8 bases from J, with 16 bases in between. The germline CDR1 and CDR2 sequences are MNHNS and SASEGT. The CDR3 is made up of 14 amino acids.

The chain combines TRBV15 with TRBJ2-1; D ambiguous. The V and J ends lost 1 base and 5 bases respectively, with 6 bases between them. CDR1 is LNHNV and CDR2 is YYDKDF in the germline V gene (reference sequence). The CDR3 consists of 13 residues. CDR3 in amino acids: CATSRGSHNEQFF. The CDR3 DNA is TGTGCCACCAGCAGAGGGTCCCACAATGAGCAGTTCTTC. The full variable domain, in which reference TRBV15 and TRBJ2-1 provide the parts outside the CDR3, is DAMVIQNPRYQVTQFGKPVTLSCSQTLNHNVMYWYQQKSSQAPKLLFHYYDKDFNNEADTPDNFQSRRPNTSFCFLDIRSPGLGDTAMYLCATSRGSHNEQFFGPGTRLTVL.

The chain links TRBV2 to TRBJ2-5, with unresolved D. The CDR3 is 12 residues long. Trimming pared 6 bases from V and 3 bases from J, leaving 8 bases between. CDR1 SNHLY and CDR2 FYNNEI come from the germline V gene. The CDR3 sequence is CASRHAKETQYF. CDR3 coding DNA: TGTGCCAGCAGGCACGCTAAAGAGACCCAGTACTTC. Combining the CDR3 with reference TRBV2 and TRBJ2-5 gives the whole variable domain EPEVTQTPSHQVTQMGQEVILRCVPISNHLYFYWYRQILGQKVEFLVSFYNNEISEKSEIFDDQFSVERPDGSNFTLKIRSTKLEDSAMYFCASRHAKETQYFGPGTRLLVL.

This chain uses TRBV13 with TRBJ2-1; D may be TRBD2 (6 bases). Trimming cost V 3 bases and J 5 bases, with 14 bases left between them. Germline loops: CDR1 PRHDT, CDR2 FYEKMQ (reference sequence). The CDR3 is made up of 15 amino acids. The CDR3 loop reads CASSLRDFLNNEQFF. CDR3 coding DNA: TGTGCCAGCAGCTTGAGGGACTTCCTTAACAATGAGCAGTTCTTC.

The V and J genes are TRBV6-5 and TRBJ1-2; no clear D gene. CDR1 is MNHEY and CDR2 is SVGAGI in the germline V gene. The ends were cut back, 6 bases at V and 5 bases at J, with 4 bases in the middle. This CDR3 has 10 residues. The CDR3 region is CASRGYGYTF. For the CDR3, the DNA is TGTGCCAGCAGAGGATATGGCTACACCTTC.

The chain joins TRBV5-6 to TRBJ1-3; D is unclear. The CDR3 extends over 15 amino acids. Between the trimmed V and J ends, which lost 3 bases and 1 base, there was a span of 11 bases. The germline V gene encodes CDR1 SGHDT and CDR2 YYEEEE. The CDR3 nucleotides are TGTGCCAGCAGCTGGTGGAGTCCTTCTGGAAACACCATATATTTT. Encoded protein: CASSWWSPSGNTIYF.

The chain combines TRBV28 with TRBJ1-2, with no clear D. Looked up from germline, CDR1 is MDHEN and CDR2 is SYDVKM. The V end was cut by 8 bases, the J end by 3 bases, with 13 bases between. The CDR3 spans 13 residues. The CDR3 sequence: CASVGPNHYGYTF. The CDR3 coding sequence is TGTGCCAGCGTGGGCCCAAATCACTATGGCTACACCTTC.

The chain carries TRBV6-1 and TRBJ1-5, with 7 bases aligning to TRBD1. Germline assignment: CDR1 MNHNS and CDR2 SASEGT. J gave up 5 bases and V 3 bases, and 16 bases lay outside the gene matches. This CDR3 region has 18 residues. The CDR3 sequence: CASSDLGQAQWIYQPQHF. CDR3 bases: TGTGCCAGCAGTGACCTCGGACAGGCGCAATGGATATATCAGCCCCAGCATTTT.

DNA for the CDR3: TGCGCCAGCAGCTTGGTGACCCTCGGGGGCACTGAAGCTTTCTTT. Its protein is CASSLVTLGGTEAFF. The chain joins TRBV5-1 to TRBJ1-1; tentatively, D is TRBD1 (5 bases). This CDR3 is 15 amino acids long. The V gene's germline CDR1 is SGHRS and CDR2 YFSETQ. Trimming pared 0 bases from V and 4 bases from J, leaving 13 bases between.

This rearrangement joins TRBV19 to TRBJ2-4, with a weak D call TRBD2 (7 bases). The germline V gene encodes CDR1 LNHDA and CDR2 SQIVND (reference sequence). The V end was cut by 0 bases, the J end by 0 bases, with 18 bases between. This CDR3 comprises 19 residues. In DNA, the CDR3 is TGTGCCAGTAGTATAGATCGGACGGGGGGCCTCCTAGCCAAAAACATTCAGTACTTC. Protein: CASSIDRTGGLLAKNIQYF.

This CDR3 is CASSQGGAADTQYF. CDR3 coding DNA: TGTGCCAGCAGCCAGGGGGGGGCCGCAGATACGCAGTATTTT. This chain connects TRBV14 to TRBJ2-3; tentative D call: TRBD2 (7 bases). Per the germline V gene, CDR1 is SGHDN and CDR2 is FVKESK. CDR3 length: 14 residues. The V gene lost 3 bases and the J gene lost 4 bases, with 11 bases spanning the gap.

The chain recombines TRBV18 with TRBJ2-1; tentatively, D is TRBD2 (7 bases). Germline-derived CDR1 and CDR2 are KGHSH and LQKENI. The CDR3 covers 15 residues. The germline V and J ends were trimmed by 6 bases and 3 bases, with 15 bases remaining between them. The DNA for the CDR3 is TGTGCCAGCTCTCCTGGGGGGGCTCACTACAATGAGCAGTTCTTC. The encoded protein is CASSPGGAHYNEQFF.

This clone occurred once. The chain uses TRBV28 and TRBJ1-1; tentatively, D is TRBD1 (5 bases). V was cut by 7 bases and J by 4 bases, with 16 bases left in between. The germline V gene encodes CDR1 MDHEN and CDR2 SYDVKM. The CDR3 loop spans 14 amino acids. This chain's CDR3 is CASTRGFGGTEAFF. The CDR3 DNA reads TGTGCCAGCACACGGGGGTTCGGAGGCACTGAAGCTTTCTTT.

The rearrangement uses TRBV19 and TRBJ1-1; 9 bases match TRBD1. CDR1 and CDR2 from the germline V gene are LNHDA and SQIVND (reference sequence). The CDR3 consists of 15 residues. The V segment lost 5 bases and the J segment 4 bases; nucleotides outside the gene matches: 8. The CDR3 loop reads CASSVNRGQGTEAFF. CDR3 in DNA: TGTGCCAGTAGTGTTAACAGGGGGCAAGGCACTGAAGCTTTCTTT. Filled out from reference TRBV19 and TRBJ1-1, the complete variable domain reads DGGITQSPKYLFRKEGQNVTLSCEQNLNHDAMYWYRQDPGQGLRLIYYSQIVNDFQKGDIAEGYSVSREKKESFPLTVTSAQKNPTAFYLCASSVNRGQGTEAFFGQGTRLTVV.

The rearrangement joins TRBV28 to TRBJ2-1; 8 bases line up with TRBD2. V was clipped by 4 bases and J by 4 bases; unmatched bases: 9. Germline-derived CDR1 and CDR2 are MDHEN and SYDVKM. The CDR3 consists of 16 residues. The CDR3: CASSYPGTSNYNEQFF. The CDR3 DNA reads TGTGCCAGCAGTTACCCCGGGACTAGTAATTACAATGAGCAGTTCTTC.

This chain joins TRBV25-1 and TRBJ1-1; perhaps TRBD1 as D (6 bases). The length of the CDR3 is 15 residues. The germline V and J ends were trimmed by 2 bases and 6 bases, with 16 bases remaining between them. The germline V gene has CDR1 MGHDK and CDR2 SYGVNS. In nucleotides, the CDR3 is TGTGCCAGCAGTGAAAGCGGGGGCAGGTTGGCTGAAGCTTTCTTT. This sequence encodes CASSESGGRLAEAFF.

The chain has TRBV20-1 and TRBJ2-7; D unclear. Germline V lookup: CDR1 DFQATT, CDR2 SNEGSKA (reference sequence). The CDR3 totals 11 residues. Trimming took off 6 bases at V and 0 bases at J, with 6 bases between the two ends. CDR3 sequence: CSAQVSYEQYF. CDR3 DNA: TGCAGTGCCCAGGTCTCCTACGAGCAGTACTTC.

The chain combines TRBV28 with TRBJ2-2; D is undetermined. The germline V and J ends were trimmed by 9 bases and 1 base, with 12 bases remaining between them. The CDR3 consists of 14 residues. Germline-derived CDR1 and CDR2 are MDHEN and SYDVKM. The CDR3 loop is CASIREWNTGELFF. The CDR3, as DNA: TGTGCCAGTATTAGAGAGTGGAACACCGGGGAGCTGTTTTTT.

The chain employs TRBV7-8 and TRBJ1-6; D not certain. There are 17 residues in the CDR3. The V end was cut by 3 bases, the J end by 4 bases, with 16 bases between. In germline, CDR1 is SGHVS, CDR2 FQNEAQ. This chain's CDR3 is CASSFREIKAYNSPLHF. The CDR3 DNA reads TGTGCCAGCAGCTTTCGAGAGATCAAGGCTTATAATTCACCCCTCCACTTT. Complete variable domain (other parts from reference TRBV7-8 and TRBJ1-6): GAGVSQSPRYKVAKRGQDVALRCDPISGHVSLFWYQQALGQGPEFLTYFQNEAQLDKSGLPSDRFFAERPEGSVSTLKIQRTQQEDSAVYLCASSFREIKAYNSPLHFGNGTRLTVT.

This clone was recorded once. The rearrangement joins TRBV11-3 to TRBJ1-2; the D is unclear. Trimming removed 2 bases from V and 5 bases from J, with 18 bases in between. The CDR3 has 16 residues. The V gene's germline CDR1 is SGHNT and CDR2 YENEEA. The CDR3 sequence is CASSLLSGPNLYGYTF. The CDR3 DNA sequence: TGTGCCAGCAGCTTACTGAGTGGGCCCAACCTATATGGCTACACCTTC.

The chain couples TRBV28 to TRBJ2-1, with 7 positions matching TRBD1. The ends lost 2 bases at V and 4 bases at J; junction bases unmatched: 5. The CDR3 covers 15 residues. The germline gives CDR1 MDHEN, CDR2 SYDVKM. In nucleotides, the CDR3 is TGTGCCAGCAGTTTACTGACAGGGCAGTACAATGAGCAGTTCTTC. This codes for CASSLLTGQYNEQFF.

J is TRBJ1-2 and V is TRBV5-6, with D unresolved. Trimming stripped 0 bases from V and 2 bases from J, with 8 bases between. Germline V gene lookup returns CDR1 SGHDT and CDR2 YYEEEE. The CDR3 loop spans 14 amino acids. The CDR3 sequence is CASSLGGVNYGYTF. CDR3 sequence (DNA): TGTGCCAGCAGCTTGGGCGGGGTAAACTATGGCTACACCTTC. The variable domain in full, with the rest retrieved from reference TRBV5-6 and TRBJ1-2, is DAGVTQSPTHLIKTRGQQVTLRCSPKSGHDTVSWYQQALGQGPQFIFQYYEEEERQRGNFPDRFSGHQFPNYSSELNVNALLLGDSALYLCASSLGGVNYGYTFGSGTRLTVV.

Only one count was recorded for this clone. The V and J genes are TRBV27 and TRBJ2-1; 7 bases fit TRBD2. CDR1 is MNHEY and CDR2 is SMNVEV in the germline V gene (reference sequence). The CDR3 extends over 16 amino acids. Trimming removed 2 bases from V and 6 bases from J; junction bases left unmatched: 10. CDR3 region: CASSLPGRLAPNEQFF. Here the CDR3 DNA reads TGTGCCAGCAGTTTACCGGGTCGACTAGCCCCCAATGAGCAGTTCTTC.

The J gene is TRBJ1-1, the V gene TRBV5-8; D call uncertain. The V end was cut by 0 bases, the J end by 2 bases, with 8 bases between. Germline assignment: CDR1 SGHTS and CDR2 YDEGEE. CDR3 length equals 14 residues. The CDR3 bases are TGTGCCAGCAGCTTGGTGTTCAACAACACTGAAGCTTTCTTT. This gives the protein CASSLVFNNTEAFF.

The chain combines TRBV6-6 with TRBJ2-3, with TRBD1 identical over 11 bases. J gave up 1 base and V 0 bases, and 0 bases lay outside the gene matches. There are 16 residues in the CDR3. In germline, CDR1 is MNHNY, CDR2 SVGAGI (reference sequence). In DNA form, the CDR3 reads TGTGCCAGCAGTTACTCGGGACAGGGGGGCACAGATACGCAGTATTTT. Protein sequence: CASSYSGQGGTDTQYF.